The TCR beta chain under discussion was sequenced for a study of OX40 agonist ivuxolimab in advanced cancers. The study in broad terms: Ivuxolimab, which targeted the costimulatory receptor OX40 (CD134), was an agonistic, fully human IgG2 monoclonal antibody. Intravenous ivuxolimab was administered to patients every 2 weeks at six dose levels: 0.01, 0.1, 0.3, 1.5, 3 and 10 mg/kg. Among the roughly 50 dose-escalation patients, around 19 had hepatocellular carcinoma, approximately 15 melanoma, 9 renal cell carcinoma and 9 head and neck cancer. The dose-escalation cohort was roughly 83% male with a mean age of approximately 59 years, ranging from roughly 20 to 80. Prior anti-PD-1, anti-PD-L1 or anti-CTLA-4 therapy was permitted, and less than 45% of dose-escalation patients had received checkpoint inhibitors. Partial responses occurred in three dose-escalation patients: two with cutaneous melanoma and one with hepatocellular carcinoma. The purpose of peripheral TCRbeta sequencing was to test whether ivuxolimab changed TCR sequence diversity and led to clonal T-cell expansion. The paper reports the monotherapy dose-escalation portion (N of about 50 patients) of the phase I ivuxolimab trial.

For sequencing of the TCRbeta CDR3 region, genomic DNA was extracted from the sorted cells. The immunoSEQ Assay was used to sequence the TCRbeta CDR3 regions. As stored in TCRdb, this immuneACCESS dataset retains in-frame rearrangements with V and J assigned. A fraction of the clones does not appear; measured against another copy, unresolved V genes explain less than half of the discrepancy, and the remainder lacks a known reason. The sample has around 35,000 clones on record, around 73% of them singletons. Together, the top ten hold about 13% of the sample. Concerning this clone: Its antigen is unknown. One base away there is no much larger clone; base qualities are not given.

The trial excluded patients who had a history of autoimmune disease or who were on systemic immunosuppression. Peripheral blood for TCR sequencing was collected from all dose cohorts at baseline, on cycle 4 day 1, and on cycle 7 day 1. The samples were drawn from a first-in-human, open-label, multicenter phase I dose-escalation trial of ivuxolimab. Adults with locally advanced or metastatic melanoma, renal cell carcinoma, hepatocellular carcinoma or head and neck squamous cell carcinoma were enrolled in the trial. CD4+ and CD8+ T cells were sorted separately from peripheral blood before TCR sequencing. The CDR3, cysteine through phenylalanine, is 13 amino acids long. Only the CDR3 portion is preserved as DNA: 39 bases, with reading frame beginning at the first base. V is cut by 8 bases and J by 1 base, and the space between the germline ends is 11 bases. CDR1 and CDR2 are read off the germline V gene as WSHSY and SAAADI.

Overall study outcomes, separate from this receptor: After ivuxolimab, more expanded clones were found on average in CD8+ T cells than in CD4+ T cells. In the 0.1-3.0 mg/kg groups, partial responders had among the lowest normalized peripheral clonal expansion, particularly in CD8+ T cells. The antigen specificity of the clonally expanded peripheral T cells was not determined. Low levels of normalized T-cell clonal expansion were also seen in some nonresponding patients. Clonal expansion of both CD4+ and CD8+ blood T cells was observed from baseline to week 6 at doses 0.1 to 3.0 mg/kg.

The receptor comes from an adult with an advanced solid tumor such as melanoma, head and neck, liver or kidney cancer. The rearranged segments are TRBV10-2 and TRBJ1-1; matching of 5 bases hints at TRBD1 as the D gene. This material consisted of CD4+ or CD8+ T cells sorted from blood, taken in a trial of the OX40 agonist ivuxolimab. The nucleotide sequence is TGCGCCAGCGCCCTCCAGGGGAACACTGAAGCTTTCTTT. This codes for CASALQGNTEAFF.